What follows describes a single T cell receptor (beta chain). This sequence may be a read error, since a much larger clone differs from it by one base. The data belong to a study of blood T cells in healthy people across ages. Trimming took 3 bases from V and 7 from J; bases not matched to a gene: 8. Looked up from germline, CDR1 is SGDLS and CDR2 is YYNGEE. This CDR3 is built from 15 residues. Alongside a J-beta primer mix, a sample-barcoded 5' primer served in a second PCR lasting about 7 to 11 cycles. TCRdb re-called the 5' RACE reads with MiXCR, one entry per CDR3 protein. The table has 1.5 million to 2 million distinct CDR3 sequences, approximately 30% seen once.

The rearrangement links TRBV9 to TRBJ2-4; 9 bases agree with TRBD1. The receptor was isolated from a woman aged 25 to 39 in good health. The source material was blood. CDR3 nucleotide sequence: TGTGCCAGCAGCGACTCCGGGACAGGGCCCAACATTCAGTACTTC. It codes for CASSDSGTGPNIQYF.